This is a list of T cell receptor beta chains from one sample in a study of blood T cell repertoires in COVID-19. Sequencing used immunoSEQ multiplex PCR; TCRdb keeps in-frame clones, though not all of them. The table lists roughly 200,000 clones, approximately 85% of them singletons. The sample taken for sequencing was peripheral blood. The source is a man aged 60-69 years with acute or convalescent COVID-19. The CDR3 runs from the conserved cysteine through the conserved F or W. D genes are given only for firm matches. The size field is filled for only some rows; it gives once, few, many or a size class.

CDR3 length: 16; V gene: TRBV3-1/TRBV3-2; D gene: .; clone size: .; J gene: TRBJ2-7; CDR3 protein: CASSQWGQGSSYEQYF; CDR3 DNA: TGTGCCAGCAGCCAATGGGGACAAGGAAGCTCCTACGAGCAGTACTTC
CDR3 length: 16; V gene: TRBV6-6; D gene: TRBD1; clone size: .; J gene: TRBJ1-5; CDR3 protein: CASSYSGQQGNQPQHF; CDR3 DNA: TGTGCCAGCAGTTACTCGGGACAGCAGGGGAATCAGCCCCAGCATTTT
CDR3 length: 18; V gene: TRBV5-1; D gene: TRBD1; clone size: .; J gene: TRBJ1-6; CDR3 protein: CASSLGTGLSSYNSPLHF; CDR3 DNA: TGCGCCAGCAGCTTGGGGACAGGCCTTAGCTCCTATAATTCACCCCTCCACTTT
CDR3 length: 11; V gene: TRBV12-3/TRBV12-4; D gene: .; clone size: .; J gene: TRBJ1-1; CDR3 protein: CASSSNTEAFF; CDR3 DNA: TGTGCCAGCAGCAGTAACACTGAAGCTTTCTTT
CDR3 length: 12; V gene: TRBV7-9; D gene: .; clone size: few; J gene: TRBJ1-2; CDR3 protein: CASSLQASEVTF; CDR3 DNA: TGTGCCAGCAGTTTACAGGCCTCGGAGGTCACCTTC
CDR3 length: 14; V gene: TRBV28; D gene: TRBD2; clone size: few; J gene: TRBJ2-7; CDR3 protein: CASSYEGLATEQYF; CDR3 DNA: TGTGCCAGCAGTTACGAGGGACTAGCCACCGAGCAGTACTTC
CDR3 length: 14; V gene: TRBV28; D gene: .; clone size: .; J gene: TRBJ1-6; CDR3 protein: CASNLSQGGSPLHF; CDR3 DNA: TGTGCCAGCAACCTGAGCCAGGGTGGGTCACCCCTCCACTTT
CDR3 length: 13; V gene: TRBV28; D gene: .; clone size: .; J gene: TRBJ2-7; CDR3 protein: CASSGTPAYEQYF; CDR3 DNA: TGTGCCAGCAGCGGGACACCGGCCTACGAGCAGTACTTC
CDR3 length: 18; V gene: TRBV13; D gene: .; clone size: .; J gene: TRBJ1-4; CDR3 protein: CASSFSSLLAGRFEKLFF; CDR3 DNA: TGTGCCAGCAGCTTTTCCTCTCTGCTGGCAGGGCGGTTTGAAAAACTGTTTTTT
CDR3 length: 16; V gene: TRBV5-1; D gene: TRBD1; clone size: .; J gene: TRBJ1-2; CDR3 protein: CASSSSGTGPLSGYTF; CDR3 DNA: TGCGCCAGCAGCTCTTCCGGGACAGGTCCATTAAGTGGCTACACCTTC
CDR3 length: 13; V gene: TRBV27; D gene: .; clone size: .; J gene: TRBJ1-4; CDR3 protein: CASSLQGSEKLFF; CDR3 DNA: TGTGCCAGCAGTTTGCAGGGGAGTGAAAAACTGTTTTTT
CDR3 length: 13; V gene: TRBV6-2/TRBV6-3; D gene: .; clone size: .; J gene: TRBJ2-1; CDR3 protein: CASRYSISVEQFF; CDR3 DNA: TGTGCCAGCAGATACTCTATTAGCGTAGAGCAGTTCTTC
CDR3 length: 17; V gene: TRBV7-3; D gene: .; clone size: .; J gene: TRBJ1-1; CDR3 protein: CASSPKPRDIMNTEAFF; CDR3 DNA: TGTGCCAGCAGCCCCAAACCCCGGGACATCATGAACACTGAAGCTTTCTTT
CDR3 length: 16; V gene: TRBV7-2; D gene: .; clone size: .; J gene: TRBJ1-3; CDR3 protein: CASSLGGLRTGNTIYF; CDR3 DNA: TGTGCCAGCAGCTTAGGGGGACTCCGGACTGGAAACACCATATATTTT
CDR3 length: 14; V gene: TRBV7-9; D gene: TRBD1; clone size: .; J gene: TRBJ1-4; CDR3 protein: CASGSGAQGAKLFF; CDR3 DNA: TGTGCCAGCGGCTCGGGGGCGCAGGGGGCAAAACTGTTTTTT
CDR3 length: 16; V gene: TRBV7-9; D gene: TRBD2; clone size: .; J gene: TRBJ2-3; CDR3 protein: CASSFASGRSPDTQYF; CDR3 DNA: TGTGCCAGCAGCTTTGCTAGCGGGAGGTCCCCAGATACGCAGTATTTT
CDR3 length: 17; V gene: TRBV5-6; D gene: .; clone size: .; J gene: TRBJ1-2; CDR3 protein: CASHPARRTPARDGYTF; CDR3 DNA: TGTGCCAGCCACCCCGCGCGTAGGACCCCGGCGAGGGATGGCTACACCTTC
CDR3 length: 14; V gene: TRBV10-3; D gene: TRBD2; clone size: few; J gene: TRBJ2-1; CDR3 protein: CAISDPGLAHEQFF; CDR3 DNA: TGTGCCATCAGTGATCCGGGACTAGCGCATGAGCAGTTCTTC
CDR3 length: 11; V gene: TRBV7-8; D gene: .; clone size: .; J gene: TRBJ2-7; CDR3 protein: CASSLRYEQYF; CDR3 DNA: TGTGCCAGCAGCTTACGCTACGAGCAGTACTTC
CDR3 length: 14; V gene: TRBV18; D gene: TRBD2; clone size: .; J gene: TRBJ2-7; CDR3 protein: CASSPTSGRSEQYF; CDR3 DNA: TGTGCCAGCTCACCGACTAGCGGGAGAAGCGAGCAGTACTTC
CDR3 length: 14; V gene: TRBV6-6; D gene: .; clone size: once; J gene: TRBJ2-7; CDR3 protein: CASKTSGEGYEQYF; CDR3 DNA: TGTGCCAGCAAAACCTCCGGGGAAGGTTACGAGCAGTACTTC
CDR3 length: 11; V gene: TRBV20-1; D gene: .; clone size: .; J gene: TRBJ2-3; CDR3 protein: CSARAADTQYF; CDR3 DNA: TGCAGTGCTAGAGCGGCAGATACGCAGTATTTT
CDR3 length: 13; V gene: TRBV7-8; D gene: .; clone size: .; J gene: TRBJ1-1; CDR3 protein: CASSLGIRAEAFF; CDR3 DNA: TGTGCCAGCAGCTTAGGCATCCGGGCTGAAGCTTTCTTT
CDR3 length: 15; V gene: TRBV4-3; D gene: .; clone size: .; J gene: TRBJ1-5; CDR3 protein: CASSQGTGRNQPQHF; CDR3 DNA: TGCGCCAGCAGCCAAGGGACTGGGCGCAATCAGCCCCAGCATTTT
CDR3 length: 17; V gene: TRBV5-1; D gene: TRBD2; clone size: .; J gene: TRBJ2-6; CDR3 protein: CASSDGLAGSGANVLTF; CDR3 DNA: TGCGCCAGCAGCGACGGACTAGCGGGTAGTGGGGCCAACGTCCTGACTTTC
CDR3 length: 15; V gene: TRBV19; D gene: TRBD1; clone size: few; J gene: TRBJ1-2; CDR3 protein: CASKVAHRGPDGYTF; CDR3 DNA: TGTGCCAGTAAAGTGGCCCACAGGGGGCCGGATGGCTACACCTTC
CDR3 length: 14; V gene: TRBV5-5; D gene: TRBD1; clone size: .; J gene: TRBJ1-2; CDR3 protein: CASTPGQGHYGYTF; CDR3 DNA: TGTGCCAGCACGCCGGGACAGGGGCACTATGGCTACACCTTC
CDR3 length: 11; V gene: TRBV12-3/TRBV12-4; D gene: .; clone size: .; J gene: TRBJ2-1; CDR3 protein: CAAKRDNEQFF; CDR3 DNA: TGTGCCGCCAAGCGGGACAATGAGCAGTTCTTC
CDR3 length: 16; V gene: TRBV3-1/TRBV3-2; D gene: .; clone size: .; J gene: TRBJ2-4; CDR3 protein: CASSQGALLTKNIQYF; CDR3 DNA: TGTGCCAGCAGCCAAGGGGCCCTTTTAACCAAAAACATTCAGTACTTC
CDR3 length: 18; V gene: TRBV4-1; D gene: TRBD1; clone size: .; J gene: TRBJ1-4; CDR3 protein: CASSQSWDSIATNEKLFF; CDR3 DNA: TGCGCCAGCAGCCAATCGTGGGACAGCATTGCAACTAATGAAAAACTGTTTTTT
CDR3 length: 17; V gene: TRBV10-1; D gene: .; clone size: .; J gene: TRBJ2-7; CDR3 protein: CASSESRQRKSSYEQYF; CDR3 DNA: TGCGCCAGCAGTGAGTCCAGACAGCGAAAGAGCTCCTACGAGCAGTACTTC
CDR3 length: 13; V gene: TRBV28; D gene: .; clone size: .; J gene: TRBJ1-5; CDR3 protein: CASSFGGSQPQHF; CDR3 DNA: TGTGCCAGCAGTTTTGGAGGGAGTCAGCCCCAGCATTTT
CDR3 length: 14; V gene: TRBV30; D gene: TRBD1; clone size: .; J gene: TRBJ1-5; CDR3 protein: CAWGLGQGGQPQHF; CDR3 DNA: TGTGCCTGGGGACTCGGACAGGGTGGACAGCCCCAGCATTTT
CDR3 length: 15; V gene: TRBV7-2; D gene: .; clone size: .; J gene: TRBJ1-1; CDR3 protein: CASSLATVSYTEAFF; CDR3 DNA: TGTGCCAGCAGCTTAGCGACAGTTTCATACACTGAAGCTTTCTTT
CDR3 length: 12; V gene: TRBV12-3/TRBV12-4; D gene: .; clone size: .; J gene: TRBJ1-2; CDR3 protein: CASSPDSYGYTF; CDR3 DNA: TGTGCCAGCAGTCCCGACAGCTATGGCTACACCTTC
CDR3 length: 14; V gene: TRBV18; D gene: TRBD2; clone size: .; J gene: TRBJ2-1; CDR3 protein: CASSPLAGGPEQFF; CDR3 DNA: TGTGCCAGCTCACCATTAGCGGGAGGTCCTGAGCAGTTCTTC
CDR3 length: 12; V gene: TRBV7-9; D gene: .; clone size: once; J gene: TRBJ1-5; CDR3 protein: CASGEGNQPQHF; CDR3 DNA: TGTGCCAGCGGAGAGGGCAATCAGCCCCAGCATTTT
CDR3 length: 15; V gene: TRBV5-1; D gene: TRBD1; clone size: few; J gene: TRBJ2-1; CDR3 protein: CASSLTGTDRNEQFF; CDR3 DNA: TGCGCCAGCAGCTTGACCGGGACAGACCGCAATGAGCAGTTCTTC
CDR3 length: 16; V gene: TRBV28; D gene: TRBD2; clone size: .; J gene: TRBJ2-3; CDR3 protein: CASSFTSGGEADTQYF; CDR3 DNA: TGTGCCAGCAGTTTCACTAGCGGGGGGGAAGCAGATACGCAGTATTTT
CDR3 length: 13; V gene: TRBV5-1; D gene: TRBD2; clone size: .; J gene: TRBJ2-7; CDR3 protein: CASSGVSGNEQYF; CDR3 DNA: TGCGCCAGCAGCGGGGTTAGCGGGAACGAGCAGTACTTC
CDR3 length: 18; V gene: TRBV21-1; D gene: .; clone size: few; J gene: TRBJ1-1; CDR3 protein: CASSKAQGGEWKDTEAFF; CDR3 DNA: TGTGCCAGCAGCAAAGCGCAAGGGGGCGAGTGGAAGGACACTGAAGCTTTCTTT
CDR3 length: 14; V gene: TRBV5-1; D gene: .; clone size: .; J gene: TRBJ2-7; CDR3 protein: CASSLGGGTHEQYF; CDR3 DNA: TGCGCCAGCAGCTTGGGCGGCGGGACCCACGAGCAGTACTTC
CDR3 length: 15; V gene: TRBV27; D gene: TRBD2; clone size: .; J gene: TRBJ2-1; CDR3 protein: CASSLTSGSMNEQFF; CDR3 DNA: TGTGCCAGCAGTTTGACTAGCGGGAGTATGAATGAGCAGTTCTTC
CDR3 length: 12; V gene: TRBV19; D gene: .; clone size: .; J gene: TRBJ1-2; CDR3 protein: CASMRQGSGYTF; CDR3 DNA: TGTGCCAGTATGCGGCAGGGTAGTGGCTACACCTTC
CDR3 length: 15; V gene: TRBV5-1; D gene: .; clone size: .; J gene: TRBJ2-7; CDR3 protein: CASSLVAGVYYEQYF; CDR3 DNA: TGCGCCAGCAGCTTGGTGGCAGGGGTATACTACGAGCAGTACTTC
CDR3 length: 19; V gene: TRBV12-2; D gene: .; clone size: .; J gene: TRBJ1-1; CDR3 protein: CASRYPTPRLTGRNTEAFF; CDR3 DNA: TGTGCAAGTCGCTACCCTACCCCCAGATTGACAGGGCGGAACACTGAAGCTTTCTTT
CDR3 length: 15; V gene: TRBV2; D gene: TRBD2; clone size: .; J gene: TRBJ2-1; CDR3 protein: CASRDPRLAMDEQFF; CDR3 DNA: TGTGCCAGCAGGGACCCGAGACTAGCGATGGATGAGCAGTTCTTC
CDR3 length: 15; V gene: TRBV11-2; D gene: TRBD2; clone size: .; J gene: TRBJ2-4; CDR3 protein: CASSLAGGRGVIQYF; CDR3 DNA: TGTGCCAGCAGCTTAGCGGGGGGGCGCGGGGTCATTCAGTACTTC
CDR3 length: 15; V gene: TRBV2; D gene: .; clone size: .; J gene: TRBJ2-2; CDR3 protein: CASSEMAGNTGELFF; CDR3 DNA: TGTGCCAGCAGTGAAATGGCAGGGAACACCGGGGAGCTGTTTTTT
CDR3 length: 17; V gene: TRBV9; D gene: .; clone size: once; J gene: TRBJ1-6; CDR3 protein: CASSVGSGSRLNSPLHF; CDR3 DNA: TGTGCCAGCAGCGTAGGGTCCGGATCCCGACTTAATTCACCCCTCCACTTT
CDR3 length: 15; V gene: TRBV24-1; D gene: .; clone size: .; J gene: TRBJ2-1; CDR3 protein: CATSDGTERTNEQFF; CDR3 DNA: TGTGCCACCAGTGATGGGACTGAGAGAACCAATGAGCAGTTCTTC
CDR3 length: 14; V gene: TRBV5-1; D gene: .; clone size: .; J gene: TRBJ1-6; CDR3 protein: CASSLDGATGPLHF; CDR3 DNA: TGCGCCAGCAGCTTGGACGGAGCGACGGGACCCCTCCACTTT
CDR3 length: 14; V gene: TRBV2; D gene: .; clone size: .; J gene: TRBJ2-7; CDR3 protein: CASSGGRAAYEQYF; CDR3 DNA: TGTGCCAGCTCGGGGGGCAGGGCAGCCTACGAGCAGTACTTC
CDR3 length: 15; V gene: TRBV6-5; D gene: .; clone size: .; J gene: TRBJ2-3; CDR3 protein: CASSHTWTSTDTQYF; CDR3 DNA: TGTGCCAGCAGTCACACTTGGACTAGCACAGATACGCAGTATTTT
CDR3 length: 14; V gene: TRBV10-3; D gene: TRBD1; clone size: .; J gene: TRBJ2-3; CDR3 protein: CAISWTGTTDTQYF; CDR3 DNA: TGTGCCATCAGTTGGACAGGGACCACAGATACGCAGTATTTT
CDR3 length: 15; V gene: TRBV6-5; D gene: .; clone size: .; J gene: TRBJ1-2; CDR3 protein: CASSYSVSAGDGYTF; CDR3 DNA: TGTGCCAGCAGTTACTCTGTATCGGCAGGGGATGGCTACACCTTC
CDR3 length: 15; V gene: TRBV24-1; D gene: TRBD2; clone size: few; J gene: TRBJ2-5; CDR3 protein: CATSDPGTSGETQYF; CDR3 DNA: TGTGCCACCAGTGATCCCGGGACTAGCGGAGAGACCCAGTACTTC
CDR3 length: 15; V gene: TRBV28; D gene: TRBD1; clone size: .; J gene: TRBJ2-2; CDR3 protein: CASSIANRGFGELFF; CDR3 DNA: TGTGCCAGCAGTATCGCCAACAGGGGATTCGGGGAGCTGTTTTTT
CDR3 length: 14; V gene: TRBV18; D gene: TRBD1; clone size: .; J gene: TRBJ1-2; CDR3 protein: CASDRGQLERGYTF; CDR3 DNA: TGTGCCAGCGACAGGGGGCAACTCGAAAGGGGCTACACCTTC